The 27 T cell receptor beta chains presented below share a single source sample, sequenced in a study of blood T cells in healthy people across ages. A second PCR, run for roughly 7 to 11 cycles, used a sample-barcoded 5' primer plus a J-beta primer mix. TCRdb re-called the 5' RACE reads with MiXCR, one entry per CDR3 protein. The sample has 800,000 or so distinct CDR3 sequences, 55% to 65% seen once. Material for sequencing was blood. These receptors were obtained from a man younger than 45 in good health.

This chain joins TRBV7-6 and TRBJ2-6; 10 bases map to TRBD2. Looked up from germline, CDR1 is SGHVS and CDR2 is FNYEAQ. The CDR3 extends over 17 amino acids. V gave up 5 bases and J gave up 1 base; unmatched junction bases: 5. As DNA, the CDR3 is TGTGCCAGCAGCATAACTAGCGGGGCTTCTGGGGCCAACGTCCTGACTTTC. Its protein is CASSITSGASGANVLTF.

The chain combines TRBV7-9 with TRBJ2-1, with 8 positions matching TRBD2. The CDR3 covers 15 residues. Germline CDR1 is SEHNR and CDR2 is FQNEAQ (reference sequence). The V segment lost 3 bases and the J segment 5 bases; nucleotides outside the gene matches: 6. CDR3 protein: CASSFFGGAHNEQFF. The CDR3 region has the DNA TGTGCCAGCAGCTTTTTCGGGGGGGCCCACAATGAGCAGTTCTTC.

The V call is TRBV18, the J call TRBJ2-7; D is undetermined. CDR1 and CDR2 (germline): KGHSH, LQKENI. The CDR3 has 13 amino acids. V was cut by 2 bases and J by 1 base, with 6 bases left in between. CDR3 in DNA: TGTGCCAGCTCACCAAGTGATTCCTACGAGCAGTACTTC. Protein: CASSPSDSYEQYF.

The J gene is TRBJ2-3, the V gene TRBV20-1; TRBD1 might be the D (6 bases). Per the germline V gene, CDR1 is DFQATT and CDR2 is SNEGSKA (reference sequence). V dropped 3 bases and J dropped 2 bases, with 15 bases sitting between them. This CDR3 comprises 15 residues. This CDR3 reads CSARNIDRITDTQYF. CDR3 in DNA: TGCAGTGCTAGGAATATAGACAGGATCACAGATACGCAGTATTTT.

CDR3 nucleotide sequence: TGTGCCAGCATGACCACGGGCCGAGATGAAGCTTTCTTT. It codes for CASMTTGRDEAFF. J is TRBJ1-1 and V is TRBV7-9; D ambiguous. V was cut by 7 bases and J by 7 bases, with 16 bases left in between. The CDR3 spans 13 residues. The germline V gene has CDR1 SEHNR and CDR2 FQNEAQ (reference sequence).

There are a few counts of this clonotype. The chain couples TRBV7-9 to TRBJ2-4; 8 nucleotides agree with TRBD1. Trimming cost V 4 bases and J 7 bases; bases outside gene matches: 3. The CDR3 has 13 residues. In germline, CDR1 is SEHNR, CDR2 FQNEAQ (reference sequence). The CDR3 region is CASSSDRDNIQYF. CDR3 nucleotide sequence: TGTGCCAGCAGCTCGGACAGGGATAACATTCAGTACTTC. Variable domain in full (rest from reference TRBV7-9 and TRBJ2-4): DTGVSQNPRHKITKRGQNVTFRCDPISEHNRLYWYRQTLGQGPEFLTYFQNEAQLEKSRLLSDRFSAERPKGSFSTLEIQRTEQGDSAMYLCASSSDRDNIQYFGAGTRLSVL.

This chain joins TRBV3-1 and TRBJ1-1; possibly TRBD1 for D (5 bases). The CDR3 extends over 14 amino acids. CDR1 LGHDT and CDR2 YNNKEL come from the germline V gene (reference sequence). Trimming took off 3 bases at V and 4 bases at J, with 12 bases between the two ends. The CDR3 DNA reads as TGTGCCAGCAGCCAGGACGACGGGGGCACTGAAGCTTTCTTT. Translating gives CASSQDDGGTEAFF.

This clonotype was counted a few times. The CDR3 reads CASSVEETQYF. The CDR3 DNA reads TGTGCCAGCAGCGTAGAAGAGACCCAGTACTTC. The chain recombines TRBV9 with TRBJ2-5; no firm D call. Germline assignment: CDR1 SGDLS and CDR2 YYNGEE. CDR3 size: 11 residues. V shed 0 bases and J shed 3 bases, with 0 bases lying between them.

This clonotype was counted once. The chain carries TRBV3-1 and TRBJ2-1, with 10 positions matching TRBD2. Germline CDR1 is LGHDT and CDR2 is YNNKEL (reference sequence). The CDR3 spans 16 residues. After removal of 4 bases from V and 10 bases from J, the junction contained 13 bases not matched to a gene. In DNA, the CDR3 is TGTGCCAGCAGCCTCAAGTTGCTAGCGGGGGCACGGGAGCAGTTCTTC. This translates into CASSLKLLAGAREQFF.

The chain uses TRBV10-3 and TRBJ2-1, with D maybe TRBD2 (6 bases). Per the germline V gene, CDR1 is ENHRY and CDR2 is SYGVKD. V lost 0 bases, J lost 6 bases, and 9 bases lay in between. The CDR3 has 14 amino acids. CDR3 in amino acids: CAISESGGSNEQFF. DNA for the CDR3: TGTGCCATCAGTGAGTCGGGGGGTTCCAATGAGCAGTTCTTC.

The genes are TRBV7-9 and TRBJ2-4; D is perhaps TRBD1 or TRBD2 (5 bases each). Trimming shortened V by 3 bases and J by 3 bases, and 9 bases separated the two germline ends. The germline V gene encodes CDR1 SEHNR and CDR2 FQNEAQ (reference sequence). The CDR3 sequence is 14 residues long. Here the CDR3 DNA reads TGTGCCAGCAGCTTGGGGGTGGGCAAAAACATTCAGTACTTC. This gives the protein CASSLGVGKNIQYF.

The chain links TRBV9 to TRBJ2-3, with TRBD2 identical over 8 bases. Germline CDR1 is SGDLS and CDR2 is YYNGEE. The trim removed 4 bases at V and 2 bases at J, leaving 12 bases unmatched. The CDR3 spans 17 residues. The CDR3 loop reads CASSPSGGDFITDTQYF. The DNA for the CDR3 is TGTGCCAGCAGCCCTTCCGGGGGGGACTTTATCACAGATACGCAGTATTTT.

The chain employs TRBV28 and TRBJ2-1; D gene ambiguous. Trimming removed 5 bases at V and 8 bases at J, with 22 bases between. This CDR3 is 16 amino acids long. Germline values: CDR1 MDHEN, CDR2 SYDVKM. CDR3 loop: CASSPRTFSHPHEQFF. CDR3 DNA sequence: TGTGCCAGCAGTCCCCGGACGTTTTCCCACCCCCATGAGCAGTTCTTC.

The chain uses TRBV6-6 and TRBJ2-3, with D uncertain. The V gene lost 1 base and the J gene lost 3 bases, with 8 bases spanning the gap. The CDR3 contains 14 residues. CDR1 and CDR2 from the germline V gene are MNHNY and SVGAGI (reference sequence). The CDR3 region is CASSYLPRTDTQYF. Here the CDR3 DNA reads TGTGCCAGCAGTTACTTGCCCAGAACAGATACGCAGTATTTT.

The chain links TRBV5-1 to TRBJ2-1, with 8 nucleotides matching TRBD1. The germline V gene encodes CDR1 SGHRS and CDR2 YFSETQ. V shed 2 bases and J 8 bases; nucleotides not matched to a gene: 9. The CDR3 is made up of 15 amino acids. Here the CDR3 DNA reads TGCGCCAGCAGCTTACAGGGGGTCGGGGGTCATGAGCAGTTCTTC. This gives the protein CASSLQGVGGHEQFF.

The chain recombines TRBV7-2 with TRBJ2-2; TRBD2 aligns across 10 bases. Germline V CDR1 and CDR2: SGHTA, FQGNSA. This CDR3 is built from 19 residues. V gave up 5 bases and J gave up 2 bases; unmatched junction bases: 14. The DNA for the CDR3 is TGTGCCAGCAGCCGTGAAACTAGCGGGGTTTTCACAAACACCGGGGAGCTGTTTTTT. Translating gives CASSRETSGVFTNTGELFF.

This clonotype occurred a few times. The V and J genes are TRBV9 and TRBJ2-3; D is ambiguous. Germline V CDR1 and CDR2: SGDLS, YYNGEE. V was cut by 0 bases and J by 3 bases, with 5 bases left in between. The CDR3 totals 13 residues. Here the CDR3 reads CASSVVVTDTQYF. For the CDR3, the DNA is TGTGCCAGCAGCGTAGTTGTTACAGATACGCAGTATTTT.

A few counts support this clonotype. CDR3 sequence reads: CASSSSTGWATDTQYF. CDR3 bases: TGTGCCAGCAGCTCCTCGACAGGGTGGGCCACAGATACGCAGTATTTT. The chain joins TRBV5-6 to TRBJ2-3; 7 bases are a match to TRBD1. The germline gives CDR1 SGHDT, CDR2 YYEEEE. The CDR3 extends over 16 amino acids. Trimming removed 3 bases from V and 2 bases from J; junction bases left unmatched: 9.

The V call is TRBV6-5, the J call TRBJ2-1, with 10 bases matching TRBD2. V lost 3 bases to trimming and J lost 4 bases; unmatched junction nucleotides: 12. This CDR3 region has 18 residues. Germline V gene lookup returns CDR1 MNHEY and CDR2 SVGAGI. The CDR3 region is CASSYTSGAGAGYNEQFF. The CDR3, as DNA: TGTGCCAGCAGTTATACTAGCGGGGCCGGGGCGGGGTACAATGAGCAGTTCTTC.

In its sample, this clonotype was seen once. The genes are TRBV7-3 and TRBJ1-5, with 9 bases aligning to TRBD1. The CDR3 runs to 16 residues. Germline CDR1 is SGHTA and CDR2 is FQGTGA. The V and J ends lost 4 bases and 6 bases, in that order; junction bases with no gene match: 10. DNA of the CDR3: TGTGCCAGCAGCTCGACCGGGACAGGGTACTCTCAGCCCCAGCATTTT. Translated, it gives CASSSTGTGYSQPQHF.

In this sample, this clonotype turned up a few times. The chain has TRBV4-3 and TRBJ2-3; D not resolved. Germline CDR1 and CDR2: LGHNA and YSLEER. The CDR3 runs to 13 residues. V shed 0 bases and J shed 2 bases, with 3 bases lying between them. The DNA of the CDR3 is TGCGCCAGCAGCCAAGATCCCACAGATACGCAGTATTTT. Protein product: CASSQDPTDTQYF.

This clonotype showed up just a few times. The J gene is TRBJ2-1, the V gene TRBV12-3 or TRBV12-4; D may be TRBD1 or TRBD2 (5 bases each). The CDR3 runs 15 residues. V lost 8 bases, J lost 2 bases, and 16 bases lay in between. DNA for the CDR3: TGTGCCAGCGGGGACCATGACATCCCCTACAATGAGCAGTTCTTC. Its protein product is CASGDHDIPYNEQFF.

V gene TRBV21-1 combines with J gene TRBJ2-5; the D call of TRBD2 is as the table states it, not checked on the DNA. TRBV21-1 is shown as a pseudogene. The CDR3 totals 16 residues. The CDR3 reads CASSKMGLAQRETQYF. The CDR3, as DNA: TGTGCCAGCAGCAAAATGGGACTAGCTCAACGGGAGACCCAGTACTTC.

The rearrangement links TRBV30 to TRBJ1-2; perhaps TRBD1 as D (5 bases). V lost 1 base and J 6 bases, leaving 12 bases between the germline ends. The CDR3 sequence is 13 residues long. Germline CDR1 and CDR2: GTSNPN and SVGIG (reference sequence). The CDR3 DNA reads as TGTGCCTGGAGTGCCACGCTCAGGGATGGCTACACCTTC. Amino acid sequence: CAWSATLRDGYTF. Together with reference TRBV30 and TRBJ1-2, the CDR3 gives the full variable domain: SQTIHQWPATLVQPVGSPLSLECTVEGTSNPNLYWYRQAAGRGLQLLFYSVGIGQISSEVPQNLSASRPQDRQFILSSKKLLLSDSGFYLCAWSATLRDGYTFGSGTRLTVV.

This chain connects TRBV14 to TRBJ2-1, with D unclear. Trimming stripped 6 bases from V and 15 bases from J, with 12 bases between. CDR1 and CDR2 (germline): SGHDN, FVKESK. The CDR3 is made up of 10 amino acids. CDR3 amino acids: CASRGKGGFF. DNA for the CDR3: TGTGCCAGCAGGGGAAAGGGCGGGTTCTTC. The whole variable domain, filled in from reference TRBV14 and TRBJ2-1, reads EAGVTQFPSHSVIEKGQTVTLRCDPISGHDNLYWYRRVMGKEIKFLLHFVKESKQDESGMPNNRFLAERTGGTYSTLKVQPAELEDSGVYFCASRGKGGFFGPGTRLTVL.

V usage is TRBV9 and J usage is TRBJ2-1; TRBD2 is a possible D gene (6 bases). The V and J ends lost 4 bases and 9 bases respectively, with 20 bases between them. Germline-derived CDR1 and CDR2 are SGDLS and YYNGEE. The CDR3 has 15 residues. The CDR3 loop reads CASSPSSGLASEQFF. The CDR3 nucleotides are TGTGCCAGCAGCCCTTCATCGGGACTTGCGAGTGAGCAGTTCTTC.

This chain joins TRBV29-1 and TRBJ1-6; 7 bases are shared with TRBD1. The CDR3 runs to 12 residues. V lost 7 bases, J lost 5 bases, and 2 bases stayed unmatched. CDR1 is SQVTM, CDR2 ANQGSEA, per germline. CDR3 region: CSAGQDNSPLHF. As DNA, the CDR3 is TGCAGCGCTGGACAGGATAATTCACCCCTCCACTTT. Filled out from reference TRBV29-1 and TRBJ1-6, the complete variable domain reads SAVISQKPSRDICQRGTSLTIQCQVDSQVTMMFWYRQQPGQSLTLIATANQGSEATYESGFVIDKFPISRPNLTFSTLTVSNMSPEDSSIYLCSAGQDNSPLHFGNGTRLTVT.